A selection of T cell receptor beta chains follows, all from one sample in a study of blood T cell repertoires in COVID-19. Generated by immunoSEQ multiplex PCR, the TCRdb table keeps only in-frame clones and is missing some. The sample holds 150,000 to 200,000 clones, roughly 80% seen once. Material: peripheral blood. The receptors stem from a man aged 30 to 45 with active or convalescent COVID-19. CDR3s include the opening cysteine and the closing phenylalanine or tryptophan. The D gene is left open where the match is weak. Size tells how often a clone was seen (once, few, many) or the class of an expanded clone, and some rows leave it out.

d_call j_call v_call clone_size cdr3_aa cdr3_nt
TRBD1 TRBJ1-1 TRBV10-2 . CASRGQGGGSTEAFF TGCGCCAGCAGAGGACAGGGGGGCGGGAGCACTGAAGCTTTCTTT
. TRBJ2-5 TRBV6-1 few CASSEDTRGSETQYF TGTGCCAGCAGTGAAGATACAAGGGGCTCAGAGACCCAGTACTTC
. TRBJ2-1 TRBV5-6 . CASSGLDYNEQFF TGTGCCAGCAGCGGACTGGATTACAATGAGCAGTTCTTC
. TRBJ1-6 TRBV4-1 few CASRNARDSVRISPLHF TGCGCCAGCAGAAACGCCAGAGACAGCGTGCGAATTTCACCCCTCCACTTT
TRBD1 TRBJ1-2 TRBV10-2 few CASKGTGATNYGYTF TGCGCCAGCAAGGGGACAGGGGCCACCAACTATGGCTACACCTTC
. TRBJ1-2 TRBV19 . CASLTLGGPYGYTF TGTGCCAGCCTTACCTTGGGGGGGCCCTATGGCTACACCTTC
. TRBJ1-1 TRBV20-1 . CSALFQLEAFF TGCAGTGCTCTCTTTCAACTCGAAGCTTTCTTT
. TRBJ1-6 TRBV9 . CASSRTDDSPLHF TGTGCCAGCAGCAGAACTGATGATTCACCCCTCCACTTT
TRBD1 TRBJ2-5 TRBV19 . CASSIGQGGETQYF TGTGCCAGTAGTATAGGACAGGGTGGAGAGACCCAGTACTTC
. TRBJ2-5 TRBV5-1 . CASSPRFQETQYF TGCGCCAGCAGCCCCCGGTTCCAAGAGACCCAGTACTTC
. TRBJ2-2 TRBV6-5 . CASSYAGTSNTGELFF TGTGCCAGCAGTTACGCCGGGACATCGAACACCGGGGAGCTGTTTTTT
. TRBJ1-4 TRBV9 . CASSVGGGGTNEKLFF TGTGCCAGCAGCGTGGGCGGAGGCGGTACTAATGAAAAACTGTTTTTT
TRBD2 TRBJ2-1 TRBV19 . CASSRSSGTYNEQFF TGTGCCAGTAGTCGATCTAGCGGGACCTACAATGAGCAGTTCTTC
TRBD1 TRBJ1-6 TRBV13 few CASSPSGTGNSPLHF TGTGCCAGCAGCCCATCCGGGACAGGGAATTCACCCCTCCACTTT
TRBD1 TRBJ2-7 TRBV5-1 . CASSSGQGGRYEQYF TGCGCCAGCAGCTCAGGACAGGGTGGAAGGTACGAGCAGTACTTC
TRBD1 TRBJ1-5 TRBV6-1 few CASSEEVGQGGQPQHF TGTGCCAGCAGTGAAGAGGTCGGACAGGGAGGTCAGCCCCAGCATTTT
. TRBJ2-5 TRBV29-1 . CSVRPSGGQTQYF TGCAGCGTTCGTCCGAGCGGCGGTCAGACCCAGTACTTC
TRBD1 TRBJ2-7 TRBV29-1 . CSVEGQGAGEQYF TGCAGCGTTGAAGGGCAGGGGGCGGGTGAGCAGTACTTC
. TRBJ1-6 TRBV28 . CASSQGTGPLHF TGTGCCAGCTCACAAGGAACGGGACCCCTCCACTTT
. TRBJ1-1 TRBV3-1/TRBV3-2 . CASSQVEGHTEAFF TGTGCCAGCAGCCAAGTGGAGGGTCACACTGAAGCTTTCTTT
. TRBJ1-2 TRBV3-1/TRBV3-2 . CASSPQGGGYTF TGTGCCAGCAGCCCGCAGGGAGGGGGCTACACCTTC
. TRBJ1-6 TRBV27 . CASSLGALTPLHF TGTGCCAGCAGTTTGGGGGCGCTGACACCCCTCCACTTT
TRBD1 TRBJ1-1 TRBV6-5 . CASSSPDRAIVAFF TGTGCCAGCAGTTCCCCGGACAGGGCAATTGTTGCTTTCTTT
TRBD2 TRBJ2-1 TRBV5-1 . CASSSNPGLAGLNEQFF TGCGCCAGCAGCTCCAATCCGGGACTAGCGGGTCTGAATGAGCAGTTCTTC
TRBD2 TRBJ2-7 TRBV11-2 . CASSLFSGQSYEQYF TGTGCCAGCAGCTTGTTTAGCGGGCAATCCTACGAGCAGTACTTC
. TRBJ1-1 TRBV5-1 . CASSLGGGTEAFF TGCGCCAGCAGCTTGGGAGGTGGGACTGAAGCTTTCTTT
TRBD2 TRBJ2-3 TRBV29-1 . CSVDGLAGGTDTQYF TGCAGCGTGGACGGACTAGCGGGGGGCACAGATACGCAGTATTTT
TRBD1 TRBJ1-1 TRBV19 . CASSNRDRGPAEAFF TGTGCCAGTAGTAACCGGGACAGGGGGCCCGCTGAAGCTTTCTTT
TRBD2 TRBJ2-5 TRBV19 . CASKRTSGRASETQYF TGTGCCAGTAAGAGGACTAGCGGGAGGGCCTCGGAGACCCAGTACTTC
TRBD2 TRBJ2-2 TRBV27 . CASTRTSGSTGELFF TGTGCCAGCACCCGGACTAGCGGGAGCACCGGGGAGCTGTTTTTT
. TRBJ1-1 TRBV7-3 . CASSLMPGATEAFF TGTGCCAGCAGCTTAATGCCAGGGGCCACTGAAGCTTTCTTT
. TRBJ1-2 TRBV9 . CASSVAGASDYGYTF TGTGCCAGCAGCGTAGCAGGGGCGTCGGACTATGGCTACACCTTC
TRBD1 TRBJ2-7 TRBV10-3 . CAISEEGQRYEQYF TGTGCCATCAGTGAGGAGGGACAGCGATACGAGCAGTACTTC
TRBD1 TRBJ2-5 TRBV19 once CASSIGRQGAETQYF TGTGCCAGTAGTATAGGCCGACAGGGGGCAGAGACCCAGTACTTC
. TRBJ2-2 TRBV12-5 . CASGLTGSNTGELFF TGTGCTAGTGGTTTAACGGGGTCGAACACCGGGGAGCTGTTTTTT